Each of the 14 T cell receptor beta chains below was sequenced from the same sample in a study of T cell clones after liver transplantation. The table came from immunoSEQ multiplex PCR; TCRdb's copy has only in-frame clones and leaves some out. The repertoire has about 75,000 clones, under 90% of them found once; the top ten carry 2.1%. The specimen was CD4+ T cells from blood, collected around 50 months after liver transplant. These receptors all stem from a human patient who received a liver transplant. Some T cells may have originated in the graft donor.

The chain recombines TRBV7-2 with TRBJ1-2; D is unclear. CDR1 and CDR2 from the germline V gene are SGHTA and FQGNSA. This CDR3 spans 17 amino acids. V was clipped by 5 bases and J by 4 bases, with 23 bases between them. The CDR3 sequence is CASSRVEAKFRLYGYTF. The DNA for the CDR3 is TGTGCCAGCAGCCGAGTAGAGGCGAAATTCCGCCTCTATGGCTACACCTTC. Combining the CDR3 with reference TRBV7-2 and TRBJ1-2 gives the whole variable domain GAGVSQSPSNKVTEKGKDVELRCDPISGHTALYWYRQSLGQGLEFLIYFQGNSAPDKSGLPSDRFSAERTGGSVSTLTIQRTQQEDSAVYLCASSRVEAKFRLYGYTFGSGTRLTVV.

CDR3 in DNA: TGTGCCACCAGCAGAGAATACGGGAGTAGCAATCAGCCCCAGCATTTT. Protein sequence: CATSREYGSSNQPQHF. The rearrangement uses TRBV15 and TRBJ1-5; D uncertain. This CDR3 is 16 amino acids long. The germline V gene encodes CDR1 LNHNV and CDR2 YYDKDF (reference sequence). Trimming stripped 0 bases from V and 0 bases from J, with 9 bases between.

The chain recombines TRBV5-1 with TRBJ1-2; tentatively, D is TRBD1 (6 bases). V lost 4 bases and J 4 bases, leaving 14 bases between the germline ends. The germline gives CDR1 SGHRS, CDR2 YFSETQ. This CDR3 region has 14 residues. Here the CDR3 DNA reads TGCGCCAGCAGCACCCTGGACAGCCGCTATGGCTACACCTTC. It specifies CASSTLDSRYGYTF.

V and J are TRBV5-1 and TRBJ2-3; D may be TRBD2 (6 bases). Per germline, CDR1 SGHRS and CDR2 YFSETQ. The V and J ends lost 3 bases and 2 bases respectively, with 10 bases between them. This CDR3 spans 14 amino acids. The DNA of the CDR3 is TGCGCCAGCAGCTCCGCGGGGCTCACAGATACGCAGTATTTT. It translates to CASSSAGLTDTQYF.

This chain connects TRBV5-4 to TRBJ2-7; 7 bases match TRBD2. Trimming at V came to 0 bases and at J to 3 bases, leaving 9 bases not matched to a gene. The V gene's germline CDR1 is SGHNT and CDR2 YYREEE (reference sequence). CDR3 size: 16 residues. Written as DNA, the CDR3 is TGTGCCAGCAGCTTGGCCCCAGGGAGGGGAGGCTACGAGCAGTACTTC. Translated: CASSLAPGRGGYEQYF.

V is TRBV7-2 and J is TRBJ2-7, with no clear D. CDR1 and CDR2 (germline): SGHTA, FQGNSA. CDR3 length: 11 amino acids. V was trimmed by 5 bases and J by 3 bases, leaving 5 bases between them. CDR3 protein: CASSVHYEQYF. CDR3 nucleotides: TGTGCCAGCAGCGTGCACTACGAGCAGTACTTC.

The genes are TRBV5-4 and TRBJ2-7; D assignment may be TRBD1 or TRBD2 (5 bases each). In germline, CDR1 is SGHNT, CDR2 YYREEE (reference sequence). V was pared by 7 bases and J by 11 bases, with 25 bases between. The CDR3 spans 14 residues. The CDR3: CASGHRDPSFLEYF. The CDR3 nucleotides read TGTGCCAGCGGCCACCGGGACCCCTCGTTCTTAGAGTACTTC.

V gene TRBV7-2 combines with J gene TRBJ1-5; tentatively, D is TRBD1 (5 bases). Trimming pared 5 bases from V and 6 bases from J, leaving 14 bases between. The CDR3 extends over 14 amino acids. Germline CDR1 and CDR2: SGHTA and FQGNSA. CDR3 residues: CASSPHGGGQPQHF. CDR3 DNA sequence: TGTGCCAGCAGCCCCCACGGGGGGGGTCAGCCCCAGCATTTT. The whole variable domain, remainder taken from reference TRBV7-2 and TRBJ1-5, is GAGVSQSPSNKVTEKGKDVELRCDPISGHTALYWYRQSLGQGLEFLIYFQGNSAPDKSGLPSDRFSAERTGGSVSTLTIQRTQQEDSAVYLCASSPHGGGQPQHFGDGTRLSIL.

The CDR3 DNA reads as TGCGCCAGCAGCTTTAGGCAGGGATGGACTGAAGCTTTCTTT. Protein product: CASSFRQGWTEAFF. The chain is built from TRBV5-1 and TRBJ1-1, with a weak D call TRBD1 (5 bases). Trimming pared 2 bases from V and 5 bases from J, leaving 13 bases between. This CDR3 comprises 14 residues. CDR1 and CDR2 from the germline V gene are SGHRS and YFSETQ.

The chain recombines TRBV4-2 with TRBJ2-2; 7 bases are shared with TRBD2. With V trimmed by 2 bases and J by 4 bases, 10 bases remained unmatched. The CDR3 extends over 17 amino acids. Germline V gene data show CDR1 as LGHNA and CDR2 as YNFKEQ. CDR3 in amino acids: CASSQRDYRKGTGELFF. The CDR3 DNA reads TGTGCCAGCAGCCAAAGGGACTACAGGAAGGGCACCGGGGAGCTGTTTTTT.

V usage is TRBV7-2 and J usage is TRBJ1-2, with D possibly being TRBD1 (5 bases). Trimming shortened V by 0 bases and J by 5 bases, and 10 bases separated the two germline ends. This CDR3 contains 14 residues. The germline CDR1 and CDR2 sequences are SGHTA and FQGNSA. In DNA form, the CDR3 reads TGTGCCAGCAGCTTAGCGAAGGGGCAGTATGGCTACACCTTC. Translating gives CASSLAKGQYGYTF.

This clone was counted between two and nine times. The chain employs TRBV2 and TRBJ2-7; TRBD2 matches at 7 bases. V trimming: 8 bases; J trimming: 6 bases; junction bases outside the gene matches: 16. The CDR3 has 15 residues. Germline V gene lookup returns CDR1 SNHLY and CDR2 FYNNEI. The CDR3 DNA is TGTGCCAGCTGGGGGGGACTCCCGCGGCCTTCCGAGCAGTACTTC. It is translated as CASWGGLPRPSEQYF.

The V call is TRBV5-1, the J call TRBJ2-5, with 7 bases lining up with TRBD2. Unmatched junction bases numbered 11, after V lost 5 bases and J lost 4 bases. The CDR3 covers 15 residues. Per the germline V gene, CDR1 is SGHRS and CDR2 is YFSETQ. CDR3 DNA: TGCGCCAGCAGTTCCCCGGCCGGGGGGACAGAGACCCAGTACTTC. Its protein product is CASSSPAGGTETQYF.

V usage is TRBV30 and J usage is TRBJ1-2, with D uncertain. The CDR3 consists of 13 residues. CDR1 is GTSNPN, CDR2 SVGIG, per germline (reference sequence). V shed 3 bases and J shed 2 bases, with 10 bases lying between them. CDR3 protein: CAWSESLNYGYTF. CDR3 nucleotides: TGTGCCTGGAGCGAATCGCTAAACTATGGCTACACCTTC. The entire variable domain, with the rest obtained from reference TRBV30 and TRBJ1-2, is as follows: SQTIHQWPATLVQPVGSPLSLECTVEGTSNPNLYWYRQAAGRGLQLLFYSVGIGQISSEVPQNLSASRPQDRQFILSSKKLLLSDSGFYLCAWSESLNYGYTFGSGTRLTVV.